One and the same sample provided the 2 T cell receptor beta chains below, sequenced in a study of CD8+ T cells in alopecia areata. Stated treatment: oral pan-JAK inhibitor, 5-10 mg twice daily. Alopecia areata patients had lesional scalp punch biopsies and peripheral blood taken from them. Reverse transcribed after extraction, RNA yielded cDNA as the sequencing template. Sequenced by immunoSEQ multiplex PCR; TCRdb stores in-frame clones only, minus some. The table lists fewer than 25,000 clones, 50% to 60% of them singletons. The sequenced sample was skin, obtained at week 4, from a patient treated with tofacitinib. Receptor source: a human donor with alopecia areata.

The sample holds a few counts of this clone. V and J are TRBV18 and TRBJ1-2; D remains ambiguous. The CDR3 loop spans 12 amino acids. In germline, CDR1 is KGHSH, CDR2 LQKENI. The V end was cut by 3 bases, the J end by 5 bases, with 7 bases between. CDR3 region: CASSPPGYGYTF. CDR3 DNA sequence: TGTGCCAGCTCACCCCCAGGATATGGCTACACCTTC. The entire variable domain, with the rest obtained from reference TRBV18 and TRBJ1-2, is as follows: NAGVMQNPRHLVRRRGQEARLRCSPMKGHSHVYWYRQLPEEGLKFMVYLQKENIIDESGMPKERFSAEFPKEGPSILRIQQVVRGDSAAYFCASSPPGYGYTFGSGTRLTVV.

The chain carries TRBV7-3 and TRBJ2-1, with D perhaps given as TRBD1 or TRBD2 (5 bases each). V gave up 5 bases and J gave up 7 bases, with 18 bases separating them. Germline values: CDR1 SGHTA, CDR2 FQGTGA. The CDR3 totals 15 residues. CDR3 sequence: CASSPQPGPLNEQFF. The CDR3 DNA reads TGTGCCAGCAGCCCACAACCGGGGCCGTTAAATGAGCAGTTCTTC. Complete variable domain (other parts from reference TRBV7-3 and TRBJ2-1): GAGVSQTPSNKVTEKGKYVELRCDPISGHTALYWYRQSLGQGPEFLIYFQGTGAADDSGLPNDRFFAVRPEGSVSTLKIQRTERGDSAVYLCASSPQPGPLNEQFFGPGTRLTVL.